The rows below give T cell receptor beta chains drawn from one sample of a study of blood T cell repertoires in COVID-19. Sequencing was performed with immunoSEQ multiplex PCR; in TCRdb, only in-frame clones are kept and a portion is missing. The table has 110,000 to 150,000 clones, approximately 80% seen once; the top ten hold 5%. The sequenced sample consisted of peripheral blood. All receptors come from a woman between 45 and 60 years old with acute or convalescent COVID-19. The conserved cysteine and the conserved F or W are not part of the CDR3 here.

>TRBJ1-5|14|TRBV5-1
ASSLLPGQLNQPQH
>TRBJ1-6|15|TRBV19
ASSIGSAQAYNSPLH
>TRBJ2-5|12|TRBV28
ASSLGGTQETQY
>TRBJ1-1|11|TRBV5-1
ASSGGQATEAF
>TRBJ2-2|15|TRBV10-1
ASSETSGTGDTGELF
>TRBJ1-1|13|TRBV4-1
ASSPDSSMNTEAF
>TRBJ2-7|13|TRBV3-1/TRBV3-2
ASSQALAGPYEQY
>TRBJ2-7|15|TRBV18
ASSPVSSGTGVENLY
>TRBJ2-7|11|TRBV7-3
ASSPLREGEQY
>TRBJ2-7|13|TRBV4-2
ASSQGRGRPYEQY
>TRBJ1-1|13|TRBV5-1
ASSLTTGVNTEAF
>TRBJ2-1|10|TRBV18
ASSPGRNEQF
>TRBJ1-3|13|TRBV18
ASSPGGQGGNTIY
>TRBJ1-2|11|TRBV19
ASSINRDSGYT
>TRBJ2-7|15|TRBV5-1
ASSSGQGSSVGYEQY
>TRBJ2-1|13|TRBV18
ASSPGTGSYNEQF
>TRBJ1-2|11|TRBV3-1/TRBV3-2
ASSPYNNYGYT
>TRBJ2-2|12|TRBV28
ASSFLRDTGELF
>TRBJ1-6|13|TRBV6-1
ASSPTGSYNSPLH
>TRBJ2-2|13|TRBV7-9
ASSFWDRGTGELF
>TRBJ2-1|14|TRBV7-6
ASSLAIGQGKREQF
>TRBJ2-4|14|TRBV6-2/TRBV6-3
ASSYSLQGVKNIQY
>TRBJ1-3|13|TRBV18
ASSRTGGYGNTIY
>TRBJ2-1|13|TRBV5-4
ASSGGTESYNEQF
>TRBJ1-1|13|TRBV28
ASSPLRGSATEAF
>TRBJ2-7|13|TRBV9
ASSRFDYGGYEQY
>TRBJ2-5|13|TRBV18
ASSPRGTGEETQY
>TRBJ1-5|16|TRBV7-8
ASSWGYEESASNQPQH
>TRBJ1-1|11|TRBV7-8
ASSLTENTEAF
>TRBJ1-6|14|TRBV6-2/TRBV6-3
ASSAPGQGVDSPLH
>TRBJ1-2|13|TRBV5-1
ASSSSQGRGYGYT
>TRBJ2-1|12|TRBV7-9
ASSLVASYNEQF
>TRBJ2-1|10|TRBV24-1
ATSDSGEEQF
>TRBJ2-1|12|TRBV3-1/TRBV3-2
ASSLGYSGNEQF
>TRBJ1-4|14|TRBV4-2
ASSQRSGQGNEKLF
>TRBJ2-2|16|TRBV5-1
ASSPRLGGTHEPGELF
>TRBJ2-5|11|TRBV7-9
ASSLEGRETQY
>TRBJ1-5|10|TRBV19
ASSIDPQAQH
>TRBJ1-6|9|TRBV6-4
ANTGHPTLH
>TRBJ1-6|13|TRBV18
ASSPFPGGESPLH
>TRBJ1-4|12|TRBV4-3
ASSQDGPVEKLF